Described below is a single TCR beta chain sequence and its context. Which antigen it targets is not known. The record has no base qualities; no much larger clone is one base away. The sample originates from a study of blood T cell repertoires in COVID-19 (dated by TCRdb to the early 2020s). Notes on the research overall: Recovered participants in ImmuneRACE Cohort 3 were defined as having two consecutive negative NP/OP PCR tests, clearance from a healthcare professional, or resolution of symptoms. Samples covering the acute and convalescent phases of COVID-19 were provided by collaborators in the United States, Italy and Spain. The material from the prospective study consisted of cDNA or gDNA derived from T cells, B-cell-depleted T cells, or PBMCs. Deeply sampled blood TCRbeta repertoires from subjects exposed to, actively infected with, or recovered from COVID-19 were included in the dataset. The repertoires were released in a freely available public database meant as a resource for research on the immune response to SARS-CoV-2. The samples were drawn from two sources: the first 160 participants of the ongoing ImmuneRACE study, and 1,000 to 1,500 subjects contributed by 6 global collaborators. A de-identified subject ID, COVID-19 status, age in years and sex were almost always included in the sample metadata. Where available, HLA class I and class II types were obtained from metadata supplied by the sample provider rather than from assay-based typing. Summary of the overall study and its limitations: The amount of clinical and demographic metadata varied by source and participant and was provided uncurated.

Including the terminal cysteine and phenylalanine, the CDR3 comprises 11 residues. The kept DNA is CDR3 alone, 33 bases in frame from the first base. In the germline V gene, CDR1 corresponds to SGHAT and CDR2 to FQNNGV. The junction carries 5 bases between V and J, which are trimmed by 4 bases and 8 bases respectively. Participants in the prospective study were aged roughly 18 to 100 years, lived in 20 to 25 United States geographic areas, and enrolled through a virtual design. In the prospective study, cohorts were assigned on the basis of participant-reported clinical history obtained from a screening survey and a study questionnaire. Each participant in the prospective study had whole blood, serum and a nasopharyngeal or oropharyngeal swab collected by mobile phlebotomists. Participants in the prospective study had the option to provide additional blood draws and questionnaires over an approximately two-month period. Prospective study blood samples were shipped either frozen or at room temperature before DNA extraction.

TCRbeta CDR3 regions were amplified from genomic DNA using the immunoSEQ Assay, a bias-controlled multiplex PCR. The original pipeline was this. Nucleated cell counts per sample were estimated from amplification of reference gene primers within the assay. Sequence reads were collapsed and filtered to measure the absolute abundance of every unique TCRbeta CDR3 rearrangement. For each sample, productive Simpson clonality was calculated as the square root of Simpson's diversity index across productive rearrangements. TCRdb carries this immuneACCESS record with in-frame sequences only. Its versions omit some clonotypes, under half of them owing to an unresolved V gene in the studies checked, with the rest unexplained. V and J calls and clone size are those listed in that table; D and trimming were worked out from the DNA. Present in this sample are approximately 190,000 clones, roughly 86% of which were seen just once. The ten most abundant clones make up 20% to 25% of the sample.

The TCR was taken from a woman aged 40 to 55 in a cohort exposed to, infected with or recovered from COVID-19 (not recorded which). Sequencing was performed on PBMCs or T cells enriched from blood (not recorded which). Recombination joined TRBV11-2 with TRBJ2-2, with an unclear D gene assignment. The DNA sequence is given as TGTGCCAGCAGCTCTTATGGGGAGCTGTTTTTT. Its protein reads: CASSSYGELFF.